Sequencing of this T cell receptor beta chain was carried out in a study of blood T cell repertoires in COVID-19. Background on the study: T cells, B-cell-depleted T cells, or PBMCs provided the cDNA or gDNA that served as material.

Germline V gene sequence: CDR1 MNHEY, CDR2 SMNVEV (reference sequence). The CDR3 runs to 14 residues. V lost 6 bases, J lost 0 bases, and 9 bases lay in between. Clones were read by immunoSEQ multiplex PCR, and TCRdb kept only the in-frame ones, dropping some. Here the sample spans roughly 230,000 clones, nearly 90% being singletons. Sequencing was performed on peripheral blood. This receptor was taken from a woman aged 40 to 49 who had recovered from COVID-19. The V gene is TRBV27, the J gene TRBJ1-3; no reliable D call. The chain's CDR3 is CASREVSSGNTIYF. CDR3 nucleotides: TGTGCCAGCAGAGAGGTTAGCTCTGGAAACACCATATATTTT.